The T cell receptor (beta chain) described here comes from a study of cytomegalovirus exposure and HLA in healthy donors. In germline, CDR1 is LNHDA, CDR2 SQIVND (reference sequence). The CDR3 consists of 16 residues. V dropped 5 bases and J dropped 5; count of bases not matched to a gene: 14. Primers: 60 Vbeta forward and 13 Jbeta reverse. Profiled with immunoSEQ multiplex PCR; TCRdb holds only in-frame clones, not every one. The data show about 97,000 clones, around 82% seen once. This clonotype was obtained from a man aged 35-49 years in good health and CMV-seropositive. The source material was PBMCs. The chain couples TRBV19 to TRBJ2-5; 7 bases line up with TRBD1. For the CDR3, the DNA is TGTGCCAGTAGTCCAACCCGGACAGGTGGTATCGAGACCCAGTACTTC. Encoded protein: CASSPTRTGGIETQYF.